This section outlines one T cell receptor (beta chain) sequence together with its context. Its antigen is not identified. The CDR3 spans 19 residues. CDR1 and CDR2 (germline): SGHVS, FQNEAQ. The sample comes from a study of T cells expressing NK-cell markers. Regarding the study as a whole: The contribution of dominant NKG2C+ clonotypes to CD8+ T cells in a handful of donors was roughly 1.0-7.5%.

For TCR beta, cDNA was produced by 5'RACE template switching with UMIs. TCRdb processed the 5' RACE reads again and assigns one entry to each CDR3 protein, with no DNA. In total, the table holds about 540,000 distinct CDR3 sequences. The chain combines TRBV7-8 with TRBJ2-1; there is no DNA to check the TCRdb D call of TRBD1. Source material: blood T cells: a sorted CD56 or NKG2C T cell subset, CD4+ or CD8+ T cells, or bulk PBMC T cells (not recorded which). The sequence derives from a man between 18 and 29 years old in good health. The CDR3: CASSSRIGQGLPDNNEQFF.